What follows are 15 T cell receptor beta chains derived from one specimen sequenced in a study of PD-L1 blockade in urothelial cancer. This table comes from immunoSEQ multiplex PCR, and its TCRdb copy is limited to in-frame clones, with some not included. Of around 26,000 clones in the sample, 86% are singletons; the top ten hold roughly a third. The sample here was PBMCs, taken around atezolizumab (anti-PD-L1) treatment. The receptors shown here come from a man between 60 and 75 years old with urothelial cancer.

The chain uses TRBV4-1 and TRBJ1-2; D is ambiguous. Germline V lookup: CDR1 MGHRA, CDR2 YSYEKL. The CDR3 is made up of 14 amino acids. Trimming took off 0 bases at V and 13 bases at J, with 18 bases between the two ends. This CDR3 reads CASSQDSGPLPRTF. For the CDR3, the DNA is TGCGCCAGCAGCCAAGATTCAGGTCCTCTACCTCGCACCTTC.

The rearrangement links TRBV10-1 to TRBJ1-1; a possible D gene is TRBD1 (5 bases). The CDR3 is made up of 17 amino acids. Deletions cut 2 bases from V and 6 bases from J, with 22 bases between. Germline V gives CDR1 WNHNN, CDR2 SYGVQD (reference sequence). CDR3 in amino acids: CASSERTTGPKDAEAFF. CDR3 DNA: TGCGCCAGCAGTGAGCGGACTACGGGACCGAAAGACGCTGAAGCTTTCTTT.

This chain connects TRBV5-6 to TRBJ1-2, with 7 nucleotides matching TRBD1. This CDR3 is built from 13 residues. Germline trimming cut 4 bases from V and 4 bases from J; bases unmatched to any gene: 4. Germline V gives CDR1 SGHDT, CDR2 YYEEEE. In nucleotides, the CDR3 is TGTGCCAGCAGCGCCCGGACAGGCTATGGCTACACCTTC. Protein product: CASSARTGYGYTF.

The chain combines TRBV5-1 with TRBJ2-1; D may be TRBD2 (5 bases). V lost 4 bases to trimming and J lost 3 bases, with 17 bases between them. In germline, CDR1 is SGHRS, CDR2 YFSETQ. CDR3 size: 16 residues. The CDR3 protein is CASSGADGGYYNEQFF. CDR3 bases: TGCGCCAGCAGCGGAGCGGACGGCGGCTACTACAATGAGCAGTTCTTC.

The V gene is TRBV11-2, the J gene TRBJ2-1; maybe TRBD2 (6 bases). Germline assignment: CDR1 SGHAT and CDR2 FQNNGV. CDR3 length: 15 residues. V was clipped by 5 bases and J by 10 bases, with 21 bases between them. The DNA of the CDR3 is TGTGCCAGCAGCCCCCCGGGACTCCCGCCTCAAGAGCAGTTCTTC. Translated, it gives CASSPPGLPPQEQFF. Filled out from reference TRBV11-2 and TRBJ2-1, the complete variable domain reads EAGVAQSPRYKIIEKRQSVAFWCNPISGHATLYWYQQILGQGPKLLIQFQNNGVVDDSQLPKDRFSAERLKGVDSTLKIQPAKLEDSAVYLCASSPPGLPPQEQFFGPGTRLTVL.

The chain uses TRBV5-5 and TRBJ1-1; unclear D gene. The CDR3 is 15 amino acids. V lost 0 bases, J lost 6 bases, and 15 bases lay in between. CDR1 and CDR2 from the germline V gene are SGHKS and YYEKEE (reference sequence). The CDR3 coding sequence is TGTGCCAGCAGCTTGGTTCCCAGTTCAGGCGCTGAAGCTTTCTTT. Residues: CASSLVPSSGAEAFF.

In its sample, this clone was seen a few times. This chain uses TRBV5-6 with TRBJ2-4, with D possibly being TRBD1 (6 bases). V dropped 3 bases and J dropped 0 bases, with 16 bases sitting between them. Germline CDR1 reads SGHDT; CDR2 reads YYEEEE. The CDR3 covers 17 residues. CDR3 sequence reads: CASSWTRQVQAKNIQYF. The CDR3 DNA follows: TGTGCCAGCAGCTGGACGAGACAGGTCCAAGCCAAAAACATTCAGTACTTC.

The chain has TRBV15 and TRBJ2-3; a possible D gene is TRBD2 (7 bases). Germline CDR1 LNHNV, CDR2 YYDKDF (reference sequence). Trimming took 4 bases from V and 5 from J, leaving 13 bases between them. This CDR3 comprises 14 residues. The CDR3 loop reads CATSTGGQVDTQYF. DNA for the CDR3: TGTGCCACCAGCACCGGGGGGCAGGTAGATACGCAGTATTTT. The full variable domain, with the rest looked up from reference TRBV15 and TRBJ2-3, is DAMVIQNPRYQVTQFGKPVTLSCSQTLNHNVMYWYQQKSSQAPKLLFHYYDKDFNNEADTPDNFQSRRPNTSFCFLDIRSPGLGDTAMYLCATSTGGQVDTQYFGPGTRLTVL.

V usage is TRBV7-9 and J usage is TRBJ1-5; 8 bases fit TRBD1. Germline CDR1 and CDR2: SEHNR and FQNEAQ (reference sequence). V shed 4 bases and J 5 bases; nucleotides not matched to a gene: 7. This CDR3 region has 15 residues. The CDR3 DNA reads TGTGCCAGCAGCTCGACAGGGGCGGGCGATCAGCCCCAGCATTTT. This gives the protein CASSSTGAGDQPQHF. Full variable domain (missing parts from reference TRBV7-9 and TRBJ1-5): DTGVSQNPRHKITKRGQNVTFRCDPISEHNRLYWYRQTLGQGPEFLTYFQNEAQLEKSRLLSDRFSAERPKGSFSTLEIQRTEQGDSAMYLCASSSTGAGDQPQHFGDGTRLSIL.

The genes are TRBV11-2 and TRBJ1-2, with TRBD1 matching over 11 bases. Germline V lookup: CDR1 SGHAT, CDR2 FQNNGV. The J segment lost 5 bases and the V segment lost 0 bases, leaving 14 bases of the junction unmatched. The CDR3 loop spans 19 amino acids. The CDR3 nucleotides read TGTGCCAGCAGCTTAGACTCTTTGGACAGGGGGCTGTTTGTTTATGGCTACACCTTC. It is translated as CASSLDSLDRGLFVYGYTF. Drawing the rest from reference TRBV11-2 and TRBJ1-2, the complete variable domain is EAGVAQSPRYKIIEKRQSVAFWCNPISGHATLYWYQQILGQGPKLLIQFQNNGVVDDSQLPKDRFSAERLKGVDSTLKIQPAKLEDSAVYLCASSLDSLDRGLFVYGYTFGSGTRLTVV.

The chain carries TRBV30 and TRBJ2-7; D remains unclear. V lost 3 bases, J lost 4 bases, and 10 bases lay in between. The germline gives CDR1 GTSNPN, CDR2 SVGIG (reference sequence). This CDR3 comprises 12 residues. CDR3 DNA: TGTGCCTGGAGGCGGAGAACTTACGAGCAGTACTTC. It encodes CAWRRRTYEQYF.

J is TRBJ1-1 and V is TRBV18; 8 bases match TRBD1. V shed 5 bases, J shed 8 bases, and the junction held 7 bases outside the gene matches. This CDR3 comprises 13 residues. Germline V CDR1 and CDR2: KGHSH, LQKENI. Here the CDR3 DNA reads TGTGCCAGCTCAAATGGACAGGGTCGGGAAGCTTTCTTT. It specifies CASSNGQGREAFF.

Only a few counts were recorded for this clone. The V call is TRBV30, the J call TRBJ1-1; 8 bases agree with TRBD1. This CDR3 comprises 12 residues. Germline lookup yields CDR1 GTSNPN and CDR2 SVGIG (reference sequence). Trimming took 5 bases from V and 9 from J; bases not matched to a gene: 8. The CDR3 loop is CAWLSQGAQAFF. As DNA, the CDR3 is TGTGCCTGGCTATCTCAGGGGGCCCAAGCTTTCTTT.

The V call is TRBV12-5, the J call TRBJ2-7; the D gene is possibly TRBD1 (5 bases). Germline CDR1 and CDR2: LGHNT and FRNRAP. The CDR3 covers 13 residues. The ends were cut back, 6 bases at V and 2 bases at J, with 11 bases in the middle. This CDR3 is CASGKQATYEQYF. The CDR3 nucleotides are TGTGCTAGTGGAAAACAGGCCACCTACGAGCAGTACTTC.

This chain connects TRBV7-9 to TRBJ1-2; D unclear. CDR1 is SEHNR, CDR2 FQNEAQ, per germline (reference sequence). CDR3 length equals 13 residues. The V end was cut by 2 bases, the J end by 8 bases, with 12 bases between. In DNA form, the CDR3 reads TGTGCCAGCAGCTTAATCGGGGTAGGCGGCTACACCTTC. Protein sequence: CASSLIGVGGYTF.